These 7 T cell receptor beta chains were sequenced from one sample in a study of PD-1 blockade in mismatch repair-deficient tumors. Sequenced by immunoSEQ multiplex PCR; TCRdb stores in-frame clones only, minus some. The sample has some 130,000 clones, around nine tenths seen once. The input for sequencing was peripheral blood, taken approximately 70 weeks after starting pembrolizumab. The receptor source for this set is an adult with mismatch repair-deficient cancer.

The chain links TRBV7-9 to TRBJ1-1; 9 bases match TRBD1. With V trimmed by 2 bases and J by 3 bases, 10 bases remained unmatched. This CDR3 spans 17 amino acids. Germline loops: CDR1 SEHNR, CDR2 FQNEAQ (reference sequence). The chain's CDR3 is CASSLPSGQGGYTEAFF. In DNA form, the CDR3 reads TGTGCCAGCAGCTTACCCTCGGGACAGGGAGGGTACACTGAAGCTTTCTTT. Based on the CDR3 plus reference TRBV7-9 and TRBJ1-1, the full variable domain is DTGVSQNPRHKITKRGQNVTFRCDPISEHNRLYWYRQTLGQGPEFLTYFQNEAQLEKSRLLSDRFSAERPKGSFSTLEIQRTEQGDSAMYLCASSLPSGQGGYTEAFFGQGTRLTVV.

The chain combines TRBV6-1 with TRBJ1-2, with TRBD1 identical over 9 bases. The CDR3 is 15 residues long. Germline-derived CDR1 and CDR2 are MNHNS and SASEGT. With 0 bases clipped from V and 7 bases from J, the junction kept 6 bases outside the gene matches. This CDR3 is CASSEAWTGEGGYTF. CDR3 bases: TGTGCCAGCAGTGAAGCCTGGACAGGGGAGGGTGGCTACACCTTC.

The rearrangement joins TRBV6-5 to TRBJ1-2; 7 nucleotides align to TRBD1. This CDR3 has 14 amino acids. From germline, CDR1 is MNHEY and CDR2 SVGAGI. Trimming cost V 0 bases and J 6 bases; bases outside gene matches: 4. Written as DNA, the CDR3 is TGTGCCAGCAGTTACTCGATAGGGGGCAATGGCTACACCTTC. Protein: CASSYSIGGNGYTF.

The chain recombines TRBV13 with TRBJ2-1; D remains ambiguous. Trimming stripped 0 bases from V and 7 bases from J, with 4 bases between. The CDR3 has 12 residues. Germline values: CDR1 PRHDT, CDR2 FYEKMQ (reference sequence). CDR3 DNA sequence: TGTGCCAGCAGCTTAGGGCGAAATGAGCAGTTCTTC. Translating gives CASSLGRNEQFF.

CDR3 residues: CASSQEAGPSTDTQYF. The CDR3 nucleotides are TGCGCCAGCAGCCAAGAAGCGGGCCCTAGCACAGATACGCAGTATTTT. This rearrangement joins TRBV4-3 to TRBJ2-3, with D possibly TRBD2 on 6 matching bases. The germline V gene encodes CDR1 LGHNA and CDR2 YSLEER. V lost 0 bases and J lost 0, with 10 bases in between. This CDR3 has 16 residues.

The chain employs TRBV28 and TRBJ1-2, with D possibly being TRBD1 (5 bases). V was trimmed by 2 bases and J by 4 bases, leaving 8 bases between them. Germline CDR1 MDHEN, CDR2 SYDVKM. This CDR3 has 13 residues. DNA of the CDR3: TGTGCCAGCAGTTTACAGGGTTCCTATGGCTACACCTTC. It translates to CASSLQGSYGYTF.

The genes are TRBV19 and TRBJ2-7, with D perhaps TRBD2 (6 bases). This CDR3 has 16 residues. Germline V lookup: CDR1 LNHDA, CDR2 SQIVND (reference sequence). With 4 bases removed from V and 3 bases from J, the gap between germline ends came to 19 bases. Written as DNA, the CDR3 is TGTGCCAGTAGTACTCCTAGGGGACGGGAGTTCTACGAGCAGTACTTC. Its protein is CASSTPRGREFYEQYF.